The next 20 T cell receptor beta chains were all read from a single sample in a study of vaccination and CD4 T cells after COVID-19 (dated by TCRdb to between 2021 and 2024). This specimen's treatment or condition label, interpreted: roughly 10-day PBMC culture with coronavirus spike peptide pools or control peptides (ViraFEST assay). To prepare the library, PCR was applied. The instrument was an Illumina iSeq 100. DNA from cultured CD4+ T cells underwent TCR sequencing with the Oncomine TCR Beta short-read assay at the Johns Hopkins FTIC core. TCRdb applied fastp at Q25 and MiXCR to the public reads, then kept only in-frame beta chains. Every distinct CDR3 protein forms one entry, paired with its most common genes and DNA. This sample comprises 25,000 to 30,000 distinct CDR3 sequences, less than 80% of them detected only once. The leading ten clones occupy roughly 17% of the sample. No antigen has been identified for these receptors.

The starting material was CD4+ T cells from blood, cultured in vitro, obtained after SARS-CoV-2 vaccination. Receptors were obtained from a human donor who received a COVID-19 vaccine.

The V and J genes are TRBV6-5 and TRBJ2-7; the match to TRBD1 covers 7 bases. CDR3 length equals 18 residues. V shed 4 bases and J 1 base; nucleotides not matched to a gene: 16. Germline CDR1 is MNHEY and CDR2 is SVGAGI. This CDR3 reads CASSSTSPGQEISYEQYF. CDR3 DNA sequence: TGTGCCAGCAGTTCAACCTCCCCCGGACAGGAGATATCCTACGAGCAGTACTTC.

The genes are TRBV6-1 and TRBJ1-2, with 12 nucleotides matching TRBD1. V lost 6 bases and J lost 3; bases outside the gene matches: 5. CDR1 and CDR2 from the germline V gene are MNHNS and SASEGT. The CDR3 sequence is 15 residues long. The CDR3 DNA sequence: TGTGCCAGCAGACCGGGACAGGGGGCATACTATGGCTACACCTTC. It is translated as CASRPGQGAYYGYTF.

The chain joins TRBV6-1 to TRBJ2-2; 7 positions agree with TRBD2. V lost 8 bases, J lost 7 bases, and 10 bases stayed unmatched. Germline V gene sequence: CDR1 MNHNS, CDR2 SASEGT. The CDR3 spans 14 residues. The CDR3 region has the DNA TGTGCCAGCCTCGGGACGGGGGGTGGCGGGGAGCTGTTTTTT. Protein: CASLGTGGGGELFF.

This clonotype was seen more than once but under ten times. This chain links TRBV19 with TRBJ1-2, with TRBD1 as a possible D gene (5 bases). V dropped 7 bases and J dropped 3 bases, with 21 bases sitting between them. This CDR3 is built from 16 residues. The germline V gene encodes CDR1 LNHDA and CDR2 SQIVND (reference sequence). CDR3 sequence reads: CASTISDSAYDYGYTF. As DNA, the CDR3 is TGTGCCAGTACCATCAGCGACAGCGCCTACGACTATGGCTACACCTTC.

This chain uses TRBV6-5 with TRBJ1-6; D uncertain. The V gene lost 0 bases and the J gene lost 7 bases, with 10 bases spanning the gap. The CDR3 covers 15 residues. Looked up from germline, CDR1 is MNHEY and CDR2 is SVGAGI. CDR3 nucleotides: TGTGCCAGCAGTTACTCGGAGGGTAGGAATTCACCCCTCCACTTT. Translating it yields CASSYSEGRNSPLHF.

The chain couples TRBV12-3 or TRBV12-4 to TRBJ1-5; D possibly corresponds to TRBD1 (6 bases). The CDR3 totals 16 residues. The germline V and J ends were trimmed by 3 bases and 0 bases, with 12 bases remaining between them. This CDR3 reads CASSFRTDYSNQPQHF. The CDR3, as DNA: TGTGCCAGCAGTTTTCGGACAGATTATAGCAATCAGCCCCAGCATTTT.

The genes are TRBV19 and TRBJ2-2; no clear D. The CDR3 runs 15 residues. Trimming pared 1 base from V and 4 bases from J, leaving 10 bases between. Germline loops: CDR1 LNHDA, CDR2 SQIVND (reference sequence). CDR3 sequence (DNA): TGTGCCAGTAGTATAGCCCTAGGAGCCACCGGGGAGCTGTTTTTT. Its protein is CASSIALGATGELFF.

The chain uses TRBV6-1 and TRBJ1-1, with 11 bases matching TRBD1. Germline CDR1 is MNHNS and CDR2 is SASEGT. V was pared by 6 bases and J by 6 bases, with 3 bases of the junction left unmatched. This CDR3 region has 13 residues. CDR3 coding DNA: TGTGCCAGCAGGCCGGGACAGGGGGCTGAAGCTTTCTTT. It encodes CASRPGQGAEAFF.

A few counts support this clonotype. V usage is TRBV12-5 and J usage is TRBJ2-5, with 12 positions matching TRBD2. V lost 1 base to trimming and J lost 5 bases; unmatched junction nucleotides: 5. Germline V gene data show CDR1 as LGHNT and CDR2 as FRNRAP. This CDR3 comprises 16 residues. The CDR3 DNA reads TGTGCTAGTGGTTTGGCTAGCGGGAGGGGAGAGGAGACCCAGTACTTC. It codes for CASGLASGRGEETQYF.

By sample fraction, this clonotype is large. This chain links TRBV20-1 with TRBJ2-1; 11 bases agree with TRBD2. The CDR3 runs to 15 residues. Per the germline V gene, CDR1 is DFQATT and CDR2 is SNEGSKA (reference sequence). Trimming cost V 1 base and J 3 bases; bases outside gene matches: 2. The CDR3 DNA reads TGCAGTGCTAGAGGTGGGACTAGCGGCTACAATGAGCAGTTCTTC. The encoded protein is CSARGGTSGYNEQFF.

This rearrangement joins TRBV10-3 to TRBJ1-1; maybe TRBD1 (6 bases). Germline V gene data show CDR1 as ENHRY and CDR2 as SYGVKD. The CDR3 runs to 12 residues. Trimming shortened V by 10 bases and J by 6 bases, and 15 bases separated the two germline ends. In DNA form, the CDR3 reads TGTGCCACGAAAGGGGGTGGGGCTGAAGCTTTCTTT. Encoded protein: CATKGGGAEAFF.

The chain links TRBV7-8 to TRBJ2-7; the match to TRBD2 covers 15 bases. Per germline, CDR1 SGHVS and CDR2 FQNEAQ. The CDR3 is made up of 16 amino acids. Trimming cost V 0 bases and J 4 bases; bases outside gene matches: 1. CDR3 sequence: CASSLAGLAGGYEQYF. The CDR3, as DNA: TGTGCCAGCAGCTTAGCCGGACTAGCGGGGGGGTACGAGCAGTACTTC.

The V and J genes are TRBV27 and TRBJ1-1; D is unclear. Trimming pared 7 bases from V and 5 bases from J, leaving 20 bases between. Germline CDR1 MNHEY, CDR2 SMNVEV (reference sequence). This CDR3 region has 15 residues. The CDR3 coding sequence is TGTGCCAGCACTCCCCATGACGGGTCGTGGACTGAAGCTTTCTTT. As protein: CASTPHDGSWTEAFF.

The V and J genes are TRBV7-8 and TRBJ1-1; D is undetermined. This CDR3 has 16 amino acids. Germline assignment: CDR1 SGHVS and CDR2 FQNEAQ. The V end was cut by 5 bases, the J end by 1 base, with 17 bases between. CDR3 residues: CASSRNANTRNTEAFF. For the CDR3, the DNA is TGTGCCAGCAGCCGTAACGCTAACACAAGGAACACTGAAGCTTTCTTT.

V usage is TRBV6-1 and J usage is TRBJ1-1; a weak D match, TRBD1 (6 bases). The length of the CDR3 is 14 residues. Deletions cut 11 bases from V and 4 bases from J, with 20 bases between. Germline CDR1 reads MNHNS; CDR2 reads SASEGT. The CDR3, as DNA: TGTGCCGGGGAGAGGGGGGGGGGGAGCACTGAAGCTTTCTTT. This codes for CAGERGGGSTEAFF.

The chain employs TRBV12-3 or TRBV12-4 and TRBJ1-5; D may be TRBD1 (6 bases). Trimming stripped 6 bases from V and 2 bases from J, with 11 bases between. The CDR3 sequence is 14 residues long. CDR3 nucleotides: TGTGCCAGCAGCAGGGGACGGGGCAATCAGCCCCAGCATTTT. It specifies CASSRGRGNQPQHF.

The J gene is TRBJ2-7, the V gene TRBV30; maybe TRBD1 (6 bases). The CDR3 consists of 15 residues. V lost 8 bases, J lost 1 base, and 21 bases lay in between. Germline V gene lookup returns CDR1 GTSNPN and CDR2 SVGIG (reference sequence). CDR3 protein: CARLFLRGQSYEQYF. CDR3 nucleotides: TGTGCCCGACTTTTTTTGCGAGGACAGTCCTACGAGCAGTACTTC.

The rearrangement joins TRBV29-1 to TRBJ1-5; D might be TRBD1 (6 bases). Germline V gene sequence: CDR1 SQVTM, CDR2 ANQGSEA. Trimming pared 6 bases from V and 0 bases from J, leaving 9 bases between. The CDR3 contains 13 residues. The CDR3 region has the DNA TGCAGCGTACGGACAGATAGCAATCAGCCCCAGCATTTT. This sequence encodes CSVRTDSNQPQHF.

The chain combines TRBV4-1 with TRBJ1-5, with D unclear. V was pared by 0 bases and J by 7 bases, with 7 bases between. CDR3 length equals 13 residues. Germline V gives CDR1 MGHRA, CDR2 YSYEKL. In nucleotides, the CDR3 is TGCGCCAGCAGCCAAGACGACAAGCAGCCCCAGCATTTT. It yields the protein CASSQDDKQPQHF.

The gene calls are TRBV20-1 and TRBJ2-1, with 7 bases matching TRBD2. The CDR3 is made up of 14 amino acids. Trimming at V came to 3 bases and at J to 2 bases, leaving 4 bases not matched to a gene. The germline V gene has CDR1 DFQATT and CDR2 SNEGSKA (reference sequence). The CDR3 region has the DNA TGCAGTGCTAGTGAGACTAGCCCCTACAATGAGCAGTTCTTC. Protein product: CSASETSPYNEQFF.